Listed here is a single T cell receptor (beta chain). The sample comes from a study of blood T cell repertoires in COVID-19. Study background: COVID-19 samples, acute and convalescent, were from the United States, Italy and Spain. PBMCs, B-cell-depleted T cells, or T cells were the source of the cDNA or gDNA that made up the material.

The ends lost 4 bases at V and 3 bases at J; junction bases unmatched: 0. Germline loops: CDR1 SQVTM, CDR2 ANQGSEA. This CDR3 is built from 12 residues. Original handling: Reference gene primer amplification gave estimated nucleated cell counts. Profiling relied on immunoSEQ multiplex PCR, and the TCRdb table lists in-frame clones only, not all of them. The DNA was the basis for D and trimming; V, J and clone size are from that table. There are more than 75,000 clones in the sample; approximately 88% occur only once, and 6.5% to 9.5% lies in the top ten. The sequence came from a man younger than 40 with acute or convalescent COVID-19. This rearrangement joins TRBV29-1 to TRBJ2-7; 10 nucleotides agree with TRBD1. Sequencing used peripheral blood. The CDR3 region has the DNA TGCAGCGTTGGGACAGGGGGCTACGAGCAGTACTTC. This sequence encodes CSVGTGGYEQYF.